This section outlines one TCR beta chain sequence together with its context. V shed 0 bases and J shed 7 bases, with 15 bases lying between them. CDR1 MGHRA and CDR2 YSYEKL come from the germline V gene. The CDR3 is 15 residues long. These data come from a study of blood T cell repertoires in COVID-19. Study context: Sites in the United States, Italy and Spain provided acute and convalescent COVID-19 samples.

This table comes from immunoSEQ multiplex PCR, and its TCRdb copy is limited to in-frame clones, with some not included. Here the sample spans over 130,000 clones, around 78% being singletons. The chain carries TRBV4-1 and TRBJ1-2; maybe TRBD1 (5 bases). This sequence was found in a woman over 75 with active or convalescent COVID-19. Sequenced sample: peripheral blood. The CDR3 nucleotides read TGCGCCAGCAGCCAAGATGGGACTTTTGGGCCTGGCTACACCTTC. Protein product: CASSQDGTFGPGYTF.